Listed below are T cell receptor beta chains from one sample, sequenced in a study of cytomegalovirus exposure and HLA in healthy donors. The protocol was immunoSEQ multiplex PCR, while the TCRdb copy is restricted to in-frame clones and leaves out a portion. The repertoire holds roughly 160,000 clones, with approximately 85% as singletons. Sequenced: PBMCs. Every receptor here comes from a man aged 18 to 30 in good health and CMV-seropositive. CDR3s include the opening cysteine and the closing phenylalanine or tryptophan. Each record gives: V gene, clone size, J gene, D gene, CDR3 protein, CDR3 DNA. The D gene is left open where the match is weak. Expanded clones are given a class, and other clones once, few, many or no size at all.

TRBV7-8	.	TRBJ1-2	.	CASSQRPGHRYGYTF	TGTGCCAGCAGCCAACGACCGGGACACCGCTATGGCTACACCTTC
TRBV4-3	.	TRBJ1-2	TRBD1	CASSQSPGQIGHLAKGYGYTF	TGCGCCAGCAGCCAAAGTCCGGGACAGATAGGGCACTTGGCTAAGGGGTATGGCTACACCTTC
TRBV9	.	TRBJ1-6	TRBD1	CASSRLGTELYSPLHF	TGTGCCAGCAGCCGCCTCGGGACAGAGTTATATTCACCCCTCCACTTT
TRBV6-1	.	TRBJ2-7	.	CASSRSYEQYF	TGTGCCAGCAGTCGGAGCTACGAGCAGTACTTC
TRBV29-1	once	TRBJ2-1	.	CSVEELQVISYNEQFF	TGCAGCGTTGAGGAGCTACAGGTTATCTCCTACAATGAGCAGTTCTTC
TRBV2	.	TRBJ2-3	TRBD2	CASSERTGGVTDTQYF	TGTGCCAGCAGTGAACGAACGGGGGGGGTCACAGATACGCAGTATTTT
TRBV4-1	.	TRBJ1-1	TRBD1	CASSQVGGQPEAFF	TGCGCCAGCAGCCAAGTTGGGGGACAGCCTGAAGCTTTCTTT
TRBV5-5	.	TRBJ2-7	.	CASSLPGAVEQYF	TGTGCCAGCAGCTTGCCAGGGGCGGTGGAGCAGTACTTC
TRBV5-6	once	TRBJ1-3	.	CASRPRGGNTIYF	TGTGCCAGCAGGCCCAGGGGAGGAAACACCATATATTTT
TRBV7-2	.	TRBJ1-1	.	CASSLRQAEAFF	TGTGCCAGCAGCTTACGTCAGGCAGAAGCTTTCTTT
TRBV10-3	.	TRBJ2-1	TRBD1	CAISESGTGVVDEQFF	TGTGCCATCAGTGAGTCGGGAACAGGGGTGGTGGATGAGCAGTTCTTC
TRBV7-2	.	TRBJ1-3	.	CASTPSGGLTGNTIYF	TGTGCCAGCACCCCATCGGGGGGCCTCACTGGAAACACCATATATTTT
TRBV5-1	few	TRBJ2-6	TRBD1	CASSLLTGGSGANVLTF	TGCGCCAGCAGCTTGTTGACAGGGGGCTCTGGGGCCAACGTCCTGACTTTC
TRBV14	.	TRBJ2-2	.	CATRRSGTQNTGELFF	TGTGCCACCAGGCGATCCGGGACACAGAACACCGGGGAGCTGTTTTTT
TRBV5-1	.	TRBJ1-6	.	CASRRQVISYNSPLHF	TGCGCCAGCAGAAGACAGGTAATCTCCTATAATTCACCCCTCCACTTT
TRBV2	.	TRBJ2-3	.	CASSELVSGDTQYF	TGTGCCAGCAGTGAGCTGGTGTCAGGAGATACGCAGTATTTT
TRBV20-1	.	TRBJ2-3	.	CSAGGGDTQYF	TGCAGTGCGGGTGGGGGGGATACGCAGTATTTT
TRBV5-1	few	TRBJ1-1	TRBD1	CASSFGDRDYAFF	TGCGCCAGCAGCTTCGGGGACAGGGACTATGCTTTCTTT
TRBV6-1	.	TRBJ1-2	.	CASRGTAGDGYTF	TGTGCCAGCAGGGGGACTGCCGGAGATGGCTACACCTTC
TRBV6-5	.	TRBJ1-2	.	CASRTSGGAYGYTF	TGTGCCAGCAGGACATCGGGGGGCGCATATGGCTACACCTTC
TRBV28	.	TRBJ2-7	TRBD1	CASSADRVSYEQYF	TGTGCCAGCAGTGCGGACAGGGTATCCTACGAGCAGTACTTC
TRBV19	.	TRBJ1-5	TRBD1	CASSTSRQGMGNQPQHF	TGTGCCAGTAGTACCAGTAGACAGGGGATGGGCAATCAGCCCCAGCATTTT
TRBV18	.	TRBJ2-5	.	CASSPSPSEETQYF	TGTGCCAGCTCACCATCACCTTCGGAAGAGACCCAGTACTTC
TRBV30	.	TRBJ2-7	.	CAWRAGTYEQYF	TGTGCCTGGAGAGCCGGGACCTACGAGCAGTACTTC
TRBV6-1	.	TRBJ2-7	.	CASSRQNYEQYF	TGTGCCAGCAGCCGACAGAACTACGAGCAGTACTTC
TRBV5-8	.	TRBJ1-5	TRBD1	CASSPGTGLDQPQHF	TGTGCCAGCAGCCCGGGGACAGGGTTAGATCAGCCCCAGCATTTT
TRBV5-6	.	TRBJ1-4	.	CASSIGPQVGMKRLFF	TGTGCCAGCAGCATTGGACCACAGGTTGGGATGAAAAGACTGTTTTTT
TRBV7-7	.	TRBJ2-5	TRBD2	CASSSLRAGGQETQYF	TGTGCTAGCAGCTCGTTACGGGCGGGGGGCCAAGAGACCCAGTACTTC
TRBV4-1	.	TRBJ2-2	TRBD1	CASSQAGQDLKTPNTGELFF	TGCGCCAGCAGCCAAGCCGGACAGGACCTAAAAACACCAAATACCGGGGAGCTGTTTTTT
TRBV29-1	.	TRBJ1-2	TRBD1	CTSFRGLDGYTF	TGCACCTCGTTCAGGGGGCTGGATGGCTACACCTTC
TRBV9	once	TRBJ2-6	TRBD1	CASSGPPHPGQVPSGANVLTF	TGTGCCAGCAGCGGCCCCCCTCACCCGGGACAGGTGCCCTCTGGGGCCAACGTCCTGACTTTC
TRBV4-1	.	TRBJ1-1	.	CASSPGWNTGAFF	TGCGCCAGCAGCCCGGGGTGGAACACTGGAGCTTTCTTT